This T cell receptor beta chain was obtained from a study of T cells in Graves' hyperthyroidism and ophthalmopathy. The germline V gene encodes CDR1 ENHRY and CDR2 SYGVKD. There are 15 residues in the CDR3. V gave up 3 bases and J gave up 9 bases; unmatched junction bases: 5. Amplified regions were TCR beta CDR3 sequences from RNA transcripts. Carried out on the TCR CDR3, a first-round RT-PCR used the HTBI primer set. TCRdb called the multiplex PCR reads again in MiXCR, with one record for every CDR3 protein. The profile shows hundreds of thousands of distinct CDR3 sequences, roughly 32% of them singletons.

The clonotype originates from a woman between 35 and 50 years old with Graves' hyperthyroidism. J is TRBJ2-5 and V is TRBV10-3; 15 bases fit TRBD2. Material: blood. The CDR3 sequence: CAISERTSGGAPQYF. In nucleotides, the CDR3 is TGTGCCATCAGTGAACGGACTAGCGGGGGGGCCCCCCAGTACTTC.